The rows below give T cell receptor beta chains drawn from one sample of a study of shared clonotypes between healthy human individuals. Assay used: immunoSEQ multiplex PCR; TCRdb lists only in-frame clones, some missing. This table holds some 470,000 clones, around 78% found once. What was sequenced was PBMCs. The receptors here all came from a woman between 40 and 50 years old in good health. Some clones in this sample may be carry-over from other donors' samples. Each CDR3 is given with its conserved first and last residue. D genes are given only for firm matches. Size is stated for part of the rows, as once, few or many counts, or as a class when the clone is expanded.

TRBD2 | TRBJ2-7 | TRBV4-1 | . | TGCGCCAGCAGCCACCCCCGGGAGACTAGCGGGACCCACGAGCAGTACTTC | CASSHPRETSGTHEQYF
. | TRBJ2-7 | TRBV28 | . | TGTGCCAGCAGTTCCCGACAACGGCGCGAGCAGTACTTC | CASSSRQRREQYF
TRBD1 | TRBJ2-5 | TRBV7-7 | . | TGTGCCAGCAGCCACGGACCGGGACAGAAACAAGAGACCCAGTACTTC | CASSHGPGQKQETQYF
TRBD1 | TRBJ2-3 | TRBV19 | . | TGTGCCAGTAGTGACAGGGGGTCAAACACAGATACGCAGTATTTT | CASSDRGSNTDTQYF
. | TRBJ2-5 | TRBV18 | . | TGTGCCAGCTCGTCCACAACCCAAGAGACCCAGTACTTC | CASSSTTQETQYF
. | TRBJ2-5 | TRBV5-6 | . | TGTGCCAGCAGCTTAGCATGGGGGAATCGGGAGACCCAGTACTTC | CASSLAWGNRETQYF
TRBD1 | TRBJ2-7 | TRBV19 | . | TGTGCCAGTAGTGCAGGACAGGCGTACTACGAGCAGTACTTC | CASSAGQAYYEQYF
. | TRBJ1-2 | TRBV5-5 | many | TGTGCCAGCAGCTTCGTCTACGGGACCAAAGGGAACTATGGCTACACCTTC | CASSFVYGTKGNYGYTF
TRBD2 | TRBJ2-3 | TRBV11-2 | once | TGTGCCAGCAGCCGGGGGGGAGGCGGGAGGGATACGCAGTATTTT | CASSRGGGGRDTQYF
. | TRBJ1-1 | TRBV28 | . | TGTGCCAGCAGAACAGGGAACACTGAAGCTTTCTTT | CASRTGNTEAFF
. | TRBJ2-5 | TRBV20-1 | . | TGCAGTGCTAGATCCTTTGAGACCCAGTACTTC | CSARSFETQYF
. | TRBJ1-3 | TRBV9 | once | TGTGCCAGCAGCGTAGGAACCTCTGGAAACACCATATATTTT | CASSVGTSGNTIYF
. | TRBJ2-1 | TRBV2 | . | TGTGCCAGCAGTGAAAGGAGTCTGTTGCGGGAAAGCTCCTACAATGAGCAGTTCTTC | CASSERSLLRESSYNEQFF
. | TRBJ2-1 | TRBV11-2 | . | TGTGCCAGCAGCTTCGGCGCCAGATCCGATGAGCAGTTCTTC | CASSFGARSDEQFF
TRBD1 | TRBJ2-6 | TRBV2 | many | TGTGCCAGCAGTGGGGACAGGGGTGGCTCTGGGGCCAACGTCCTGACTTTC | CASSGDRGGSGANVLTF
TRBD1 | TRBJ2-7 | TRBV30 | . | TGTGCCTGGAGTTGGGACAGAGTGATCCAGTACTTC | CAWSWDRVIQYF
TRBD1 | TRBJ2-7 | TRBV7-8 | . | TGTGCCAGCAGCTATTCCACGGGACAGGGGGCGTCCCAGCAGTACTTC | CASSYSTGQGASQQYF
TRBD2 | TRBJ2-7 | TRBV19 | . | TGTGCCAGTAGGGGGACTAGCAGCTACGAGCAGTACTTC | CASRGTSSYEQYF
. | TRBJ2-5 | TRBV4-1 | . | TGCGCCAGCAGCTATATGCAGACTAGTCGGGAGACCCAGTACTTC | CASSYMQTSRETQYF
TRBD1 | TRBJ1-5 | TRBV2 | few | TGTGCCAGCAAGATCTTACAGGGGAATCAGCCCCAGCATTTT | CASKILQGNQPQHF
. | TRBJ2-7 | TRBV7-8 | once | TGTGCCAGCAGCTTAGAGGTCGGTCTTCATGTCCCCTACGAGCAGTACTTC | CASSLEVGLHVPYEQYF
. | TRBJ2-1 | TRBV28 | . | TGTGCCAGCAGAGGGGACAATGAGCAGTTCTTC | CASRGDNEQFF
TRBD1 | TRBJ2-7 | TRBV4-1 | . | TGCGCCAGCAGCCAAGATATGCGGACAGGGAAACACTACGAGCAGTACTTC | CASSQDMRTGKHYEQYF